The 26 T cell receptor beta chains below all came from one sample that was sequenced in a study of T cells in Graves' hyperthyroidism and ophthalmopathy. Using RNA transcripts as the source, TCR beta CDR3 regions were amplified. First-round RT-PCR targeting the TCR CDR3 was performed with the HTBI primer set. TCRdb re-called the multiplex PCR reads through MiXCR, storing one row per CDR3 protein. The sample shows 500,000 to 750,000 distinct CDR3 sequences, 40% to 55% of them seen only once. Sequencing used peripheral blood or thyroid tissue (not recorded which). Every receptor here comes from a woman under 30 with Graves' hyperthyroidism.

This clonotype was counted ten times or more. The V call is TRBV7-2, the J call TRBJ1-5; D not resolved. CDR3 length: 16 residues. V was trimmed by 1 base and J by 0 bases, leaving 10 bases between them. CDR1 SGHTA and CDR2 FQGNSA come from the germline V gene. The CDR3 sequence: CASSLEITFSNQPQHF. As DNA, the CDR3 is TGTGCCAGCAGCTTAGAAATAACTTTTAGCAATCAGCCCCAGCATTTT.

A few counts support this clonotype. Germline is not matched at one junction end, which may reflect a read error. This chain links TRBV24-1 with TRBJ1-5; unclear D gene. Germline V gene data show CDR1 as KGHDR and CDR2 as SFDVKD. The CDR3 has 16 residues. This CDR3 is CASSRGGSYSNQPQHF. The CDR3, as DNA: TGTGCCAGCAGTCGGGGTGGGAGTTATAGCAATCAGCCCCAGCATTTT.

This clonotype has at least ten counts. The gene calls are TRBV4-2 and TRBJ1-2, with D maybe TRBD1 (6 bases). CDR3 length equals 14 residues. Between the trimmed V and J ends, which lost 3 bases and 6 bases, there was a span of 14 bases. Germline V gene data show CDR1 as LGHNA and CDR2 as YNFKEQ. CDR3 sequence: CASSQVQGLNGYTF. The CDR3 region has the DNA TGTGCCAGCAGCCAGGTCCAGGGGCTCAATGGCTACACCTTC.

The V call is TRBV15, the J call TRBJ2-5; D unclear. The length of the CDR3 is 14 residues. Germline lookup yields CDR1 LNHNV and CDR2 YYDKDF (reference sequence). V was pared by 1 base and J by 9 bases, with 15 bases between. CDR3 in DNA: TGTGCCACCAGCAGAGGGTCGGAAAATCAGCCCCAGTACTTC. Protein: CATSRGSENQPQYF.

This clonotype was found many times. The V gene is TRBV7-9, the J gene TRBJ1-2; no definite D call. In germline, CDR1 is SEHNR, CDR2 FQNEAQ (reference sequence). The CDR3 sequence is 13 residues long. Trimming took 1 base from V and 5 from J, leaving 8 bases between them. The CDR3 region has the DNA TGTGCCAGCAGCTTAGTTATGGGATATGGCTACACCTTC. Translating it yields CASSLVMGYGYTF.

In its sample, this clonotype was seen many times. This chain joins TRBV11-3 and TRBJ2-7; 11 bases are shared with TRBD1. Trimming removed 6 bases from V and 3 bases from J; junction bases left unmatched: 7. Germline loops: CDR1 SGHNT, CDR2 YENEEA. The length of the CDR3 is 15 residues. The CDR3 is CASSLLGTGGYEQYF. In DNA, the CDR3 is TGTGCCAGCAGTCTCTTAGGGACAGGGGGCTACGAGCAGTACTTC. The full variable domain, in which reference TRBV11-3 and TRBJ2-7 provide the parts outside the CDR3, is EAGVVQSPRYKIIEKKQPVAFWCNPISGHNTLYWYLQNLGQGPELLIRYENEEAVDDSQLPKDRFSAERLKGVDSTLKIQPAELGDSAVYLCASSLLGTGGYEQYFGPGTRLTVT.

This clonotype was observed a few times. The chain is built from TRBV24-1 and TRBJ1-5; TRBD1 might be the D (5 bases). The CDR3 has 16 residues. Germline loops: CDR1 KGHDR, CDR2 SFDVKD. V was trimmed by 4 bases and J by 3 bases, leaving 15 bases between them. In DNA form, the CDR3 reads TGTGCCACCAGTGACCCAGACATGGGGGACAATCAGCCCCAGCATTTT. Translation: CATSDPDMGDNQPQHF.

The J gene is TRBJ2-5, the V gene TRBV10-3; D is perhaps TRBD1 (5 bases). The CDR3 loop spans 13 amino acids. The V end lost 2 bases, the J end lost 3 bases, and 7 bases lay between the germline ends. Germline V gene sequence: CDR1 ENHRY, CDR2 SYGVKD. The CDR3 nucleotides are TGTGCCATCAGTGAGGCCAGGGAAGAGACCCAGTACTTC. Its translation: CAISEAREETQYF.

This clonotype was detected many times. The chain joins TRBV11-2 to TRBJ2-2; 7 bases are a match to TRBD1. J lost 6 bases, V lost 5 bases, and 3 bases had no gene match. Germline values: CDR1 SGHAT, CDR2 FQNNGV. This CDR3 has 13 amino acids. As DNA, the CDR3 is TGTGCCAGCAGCCAGGGACAGTCCGGGGAGCTGTTTTTT. This translates into CASSQGQSGELFF.

The V and J genes are TRBV7-9 and TRBJ2-1; D call uncertain. Germline V gene data show CDR1 as SEHNR and CDR2 as FQNEAQ (reference sequence). V lost 2 bases and J 2 bases, leaving 13 bases between the germline ends. The CDR3 totals 16 residues. The CDR3 loop is CASSLSGPTPYNEQFF. The CDR3 nucleotides read TGTGCCAGCAGCTTATCTGGGCCTACCCCCTACAATGAGCAGTTCTTC.

This rearrangement joins TRBV2 to TRBJ1-4; D is possibly TRBD1 (5 bases). This CDR3 contains 16 residues. The V end was cut by 6 bases, the J end by 5 bases, with 19 bases between. Germline V gene lookup returns CDR1 SNHLY and CDR2 FYNNEI. The CDR3 DNA sequence: TGTGCCAGCAGAACCCAGGGACCGTTCTACAATGAAAAACTGTTTTTT. It is translated as CASRTQGPFYNEKLFF.

This clonotype has at least ten counts. The DNA for the CDR3 is TGCAGTGCTAGAGAATATCTAGACCAAGAGACCCAGTACTTC. This translates into CSAREYLDQETQYF. The genes are TRBV20-1 and TRBJ2-5; D call uncertain. V lost 0 bases to trimming and J lost 0 bases, with 8 bases between them. CDR3 length equals 14 residues. Per the germline V gene, CDR1 is DFQATT and CDR2 is SNEGSKA (reference sequence).

The chain has TRBV19 and TRBJ1-5; 9 positions match TRBD1. CDR1 and CDR2 from the germline V gene are LNHDA and SQIVND (reference sequence). This CDR3 spans 18 amino acids. J gave up 6 bases and V 7 bases, and 19 bases lay outside the gene matches. In DNA form, the CDR3 reads TGTGCCAGTACCCCAGGAGCTAGCGGGACAGGGATGGGTCAGCCCCAGCATTTT. Its protein product is CASTPGASGTGMGQPQHF.

The table lists this clonotype with many counts. V gene TRBV27 combines with J gene TRBJ1-2; D is perhaps TRBD1 (5 bases). Germline V CDR1 and CDR2: MNHEY, SMNVEV (reference sequence). This CDR3 contains 14 residues. V was cut by 3 bases and J by 1 base, with 9 bases left in between. In DNA form, the CDR3 reads TGTGCCAGCAGTTTGGGGGGGGTTAACTATGGCTACACCTTC. This sequence encodes CASSLGGVNYGYTF.

In the case of this clonotype: Here the CDR3 omits its conserved ending phenylalanine or tryptophan, so a read error is the likely source. The DNA is left out, because the CDR3 cannot be placed on it with certainty; the CDR3 is given as TCRdb lists it. This chain connects TRBV29-1 to TRBJ2-7; TRBD1 reflects the table's D call only, with no check against the DNA. CDR1 SQVTM and CDR2 ANQGSEA come from the germline V gene. The CDR3 contains 13 residues when both ends are counted. This chain's CDR3 is CSVETGGPPTSST.

This chain links TRBV7-2 with TRBJ2-5; TRBD2 is a possible D gene (6 bases). Germline loops: CDR1 SGHTA, CDR2 FQGNSA. The CDR3 runs to 17 residues. V was pared by 4 bases and J by 5 bases, with 23 bases between. CDR3 in DNA: TGTGCCAGCAGCTCCGGAACCGGAGGGCGGGGTGTCGAGACCCAGTACTTC. This codes for CASSSGTGGRGVETQYF.

V gene TRBV9 combines with J gene TRBJ2-5; TRBD2 matches at 8 bases. Germline values: CDR1 SGDLS, CDR2 YYNGEE. With V trimmed by 0 bases and J by 5 bases, 6 bases remained unmatched. The CDR3 extends over 15 amino acids. In DNA, the CDR3 is TGTGCCAGCAGCGTAGGGATCGGGAGGGTGGAGACCCAGTACTTC. The encoded protein is CASSVGIGRVETQYF.

The chain has TRBV20-1 and TRBJ1-5; no firm D call. There are 14 residues in the CDR3. Germline V gene data show CDR1 as DFQATT and CDR2 as SNEGSKA (reference sequence). V was pared by 1 base and J by 14 bases, with 21 bases between. CDR3 region: CSARVFRSGRHEHF. DNA of the CDR3: TGCAGTGCTAGAGTATTCCGTAGCGGGAGGCACGAGCATTTT.

The chain employs TRBV10-3 and TRBJ2-3; unclear D gene. The CDR3 sequence is 12 residues long. Germline V gives CDR1 ENHRY, CDR2 SYGVKD. V lost 0 bases and J 4 bases, leaving 2 bases between the germline ends. CDR3 amino acids: CAISESSDTQYF. As DNA, the CDR3 is TGTGCCATCAGTGAGTCCTCAGATACGCAGTATTTT.

This clonotype showed up many times. This chain connects TRBV7-8 to TRBJ2-2; 9 positions match TRBD1. The CDR3 is 16 amino acids. V shed 5 bases and J 7 bases; nucleotides not matched to a gene: 11. Germline CDR1 is SGHVS and CDR2 is FQNEAQ. CDR3 DNA: TGTGCCAGCAGCCTTGGACAGGGGTCTAGTGGCGGGGAGCTGTTTTTT. It encodes CASSLGQGSSGGELFF.

This clonotype was detected ten times or more. A read error may explain this, as a much larger clone is one base away. The CDR3 is CNVSGTGGFYEQYF. CDR3 nucleotides: TGCAACGTGTCCGGGACAGGGGGCTTCTACGAGCAGTACTTC. The J gene is TRBJ2-7, the V gene TRBV29-1; 12 bases line up with TRBD1. Germline V gene sequence: CDR1 SQVTM, CDR2 ANQGSEA. This CDR3 spans 14 amino acids.

The CDR3 sequence is CASSLGTIMYEQYF. In DNA, the CDR3 is TGTGCCAGCAGCTTAGGGACTATCATGTACGAGCAGTACTTC. The V call is TRBV7-2, the J call TRBJ2-7; TRBD2 is a possible D gene (6 bases). Germline V gene sequence: CDR1 SGHTA, CDR2 FQGNSA. The CDR3 length is 14 residues. Trimming stripped 1 base from V and 4 bases from J, with 11 bases between. The entire variable domain, with the rest obtained from reference TRBV7-2 and TRBJ2-7, is as follows: GAGVSQSPSNKVTEKGKDVELRCDPISGHTALYWYRQSLGQGLEFLIYFQGNSAPDKSGLPSDRFSAERTGGSVSTLTIQRTQQEDSAVYLCASSLGTIMYEQYFGPGTRLTVT.

This chain connects TRBV7-9 to TRBJ1-4; no firm D call. Deletions cut 5 bases from V and 3 bases from J, with 10 bases between. Germline V gives CDR1 SEHNR, CDR2 FQNEAQ (reference sequence). The CDR3 spans 14 residues. In DNA, the CDR3 is TGTGCCAGCAGCCGACAAACAGCTAATGAAAAACTGTTTTTT. This translates into CASSRQTANEKLFF.

This clonotype was seen once. V gene TRBV19 combines with J gene TRBJ1-1, with a weak D call TRBD1 (5 bases). The V end was cut by 2 bases, the J end by 8 bases, with 15 bases between. The length of the CDR3 is 14 residues. The germline CDR1 and CDR2 sequences are LNHDA and SQIVND (reference sequence). CDR3 loop: CASSIPIRREEAFF. DNA of the CDR3: TGTGCCAGTAGTATACCGATTCGCAGGGAGGAAGCTTTCTTT.

The genes are TRBV12-3 or TRBV12-4 and TRBJ2-1, with 7 positions matching TRBD2. The CDR3 sequence is 13 residues long. V lost 5 bases and J lost 8; bases outside the gene matches: 6. CDR3 in amino acids: CASSEVAGDEQFF. CDR3 bases: TGTGCCAGCAGTGAGGTTGCGGGGGATGAGCAGTTCTTC.

Only one count was recorded for this clonotype. This chain uses TRBV15 with TRBJ1-4; D unclear. Trimming cost V 0 bases and J 7 bases, with 6 bases left between them. The CDR3 runs 13 residues. Germline values: CDR1 LNHNV, CDR2 YYDKDF (reference sequence). This chain's CDR3 is CATSRDRAEKLFF. In nucleotides, the CDR3 is TGTGCCACCAGCAGAGATCGGGCTGAAAAACTGTTTTTT.